Listed below are T cell receptor beta chains from one sample, sequenced in a study of blood T cells in healthy people across ages. A single record per CDR3 protein comes from TCRdb applying MiXCR to the 5' RACE reads. This table holds more than 500,000 distinct CDR3 sequences, about 25% found once. The sample was also reused in another study, on T cells of mothers and their children.

The source material was blood. The source of these receptors is a boy aged 2-9 years in good health. Each CDR3 is given without its conserved first and last residue.

TRBJ1-6,TRBV6-2/TRBV6-3,ASSHTGGSSPLH
.,TRBV20-1,SATSGGPGNEQF
TRBJ2-4,TRBV9,ASAKTGSDIQY
TRBJ2-5,TRBV15,ATSRDRGGLRKTQY
.,TRBV27,ASSTYRGLRYEQY
TRBJ2-3,TRBV6-6,ASEGTTDTQY
TRBJ1-2,TRBV29-1,SASAGTGGYGYT
TRBJ2-7,TRBV7-2,ASSYQREGEQY
TRBJ1-2,TRBV28,ASTCPEGGYT
TRBJ2-7,TRBV5-4,ASSIRLGERQY
TRBJ2-5,TRBV6-1,ACRPGSGGAQETQY
TRBJ2-5,TRBV20-1,SARETLWGETQY
TRBJ2-7,TRBV30,AWDRQGGYEQY
TRBJ2-7,TRBV20-1,SASQGLGEQY
TRBJ2-1,TRBV25-1,ASSTVAGASYNEQF
TRBJ1-5,TRBV21-1,ASSDRDRAYSNQPQH
TRBJ2-7,TRBV2,ASSGGLPSYEQY
TRBJ2-4,TRBV3-1,ASSQDLRAGGGNIQY
TRBJ2-7,TRBV30,AWSVRLPSEWKGFYEQY
TRBJ2-4,TRBV4-1,ASSQVGQKTLAKNIQY
TRBJ2-6,TRBV29-1,SVGTPGTGGAGANVLT
TRBJ2-3,TRBV20-1,SATTSGDLTDTQY
TRBJ1-4,TRBV27,ASSSLGGGAVNEKLF
TRBJ2-1,TRBV14,VSSQDQSGKSYNEQF
TRBJ2-5,TRBV7-9,ASSSTGTGGETQY
.,TRBV7-6,ASSSRLAGGPYNEQF